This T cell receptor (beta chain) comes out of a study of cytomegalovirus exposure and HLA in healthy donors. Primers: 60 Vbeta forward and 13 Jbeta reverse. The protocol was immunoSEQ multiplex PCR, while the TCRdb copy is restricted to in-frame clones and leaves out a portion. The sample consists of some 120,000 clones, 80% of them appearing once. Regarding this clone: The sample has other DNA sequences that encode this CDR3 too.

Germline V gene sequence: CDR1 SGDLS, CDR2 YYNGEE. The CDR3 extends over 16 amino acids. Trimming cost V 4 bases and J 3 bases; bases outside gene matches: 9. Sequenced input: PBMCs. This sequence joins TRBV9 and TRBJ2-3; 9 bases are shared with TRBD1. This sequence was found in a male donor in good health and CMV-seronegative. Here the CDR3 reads CASSPRGDRVTDTQYF. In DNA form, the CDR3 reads TGTGCCAGCAGCCCACGGGGGGACAGGGTGACAGATACGCAGTATTTT.